The 11 T cell receptor beta chains below all came from one sample that was sequenced in a study of blood T cell repertoires in COVID-19. Sequencing was performed with immunoSEQ multiplex PCR; in TCRdb, only in-frame clones are kept and a portion is missing. The sample lists roughly 340,000 clones; about 90% were seen once. The specimen sequenced was peripheral blood. The receptors come from a woman between 50 and 59 years old with COVID-19, enrolled during active disease.

The rearrangement links TRBV19 to TRBJ2-5; 7 bases line up with TRBD1. From germline, CDR1 is LNHDA and CDR2 SQIVND (reference sequence). The CDR3 is 15 residues long. V shed 4 bases and J 5 bases; nucleotides not matched to a gene: 10. As DNA, the CDR3 is TGTGCCAGTAGTACCCAGAGACAGGGTTTGGAGACCCAGTACTTC. It yields the protein CASSTQRQGLETQYF. Based on the CDR3 plus reference TRBV19 and TRBJ2-5, the full variable domain is DGGITQSPKYLFRKEGQNVTLSCEQNLNHDAMYWYRQDPGQGLRLIYYSQIVNDFQKGDIAEGYSVSREKKESFPLTVTSAQKNPTAFYLCASSTQRQGLETQYFGPGTRLLVL.

The chain links TRBV5-6 to TRBJ2-3; the match to TRBD2 covers 11 bases. The CDR3 is 17 amino acids. Germline V gives CDR1 SGHDT, CDR2 YYEEEE. V gave up 2 bases and J gave up 3 bases; unmatched junction bases: 8. In DNA, the CDR3 is TGTGCCAGCAGCTTCCCGGGACTAGCGGTTGTGACAGATACGCAGTATTTT. Protein product: CASSFPGLAVVTDTQYF.

The rearrangement uses TRBV27 and TRBJ1-5; D uncertain. V lost 2 bases and J 6 bases, leaving 5 bases between the germline ends. This CDR3 spans 12 amino acids. Germline lookup yields CDR1 MNHEY and CDR2 SMNVEV (reference sequence). For the CDR3, the DNA is TGTGCCAGCAGTTTAAACGGTCAGCCCCAGCATTTT. It codes for CASSLNGQPQHF.

The V gene is TRBV27, the J gene TRBJ2-3; D perhaps matches TRBD1 (5 bases). The length of the CDR3 is 15 residues. V lost 4 bases and J lost 5, with 16 bases in between. Germline lookup yields CDR1 MNHEY and CDR2 SMNVEV (reference sequence). The CDR3 protein is CASSSVGRTGDTQYF. In DNA, the CDR3 is TGTGCCAGCAGTTCCGTCGGTCGAACAGGAGATACGCAGTATTTT.

The V call is TRBV29-1, the J call TRBJ2-1, with D unresolved. CDR3 length: 14 residues. CDR1 is SQVTM and CDR2 is ANQGSEA in the germline V gene. Between the trimmed V and J ends, which lost 3 bases and 0 bases, there was a span of 9 bases. CDR3 bases: TGCAGCGTTGAGTGGGCGAGCTCCTACAATGAGCAGTTCTTC. Protein: CSVEWASSYNEQFF.

The chain uses TRBV5-6 and TRBJ1-2; TRBD1 agrees at 11 bases. The V gene end was trimmed by 4 bases and the J gene end by 4 bases; junction bases not matched to a gene: 12. Germline CDR1 is SGHDT and CDR2 is YYEEEE. The CDR3 has 17 residues. This CDR3 is CASSIGQGAPPLYGYTF. The CDR3 DNA reads TGTGCCAGCAGCATTGGACAGGGGGCCCCACCTCTCTATGGCTACACCTTC.

The chain links TRBV4-2 to TRBJ2-1; TRBD2 aligns across 14 bases. With 0 bases clipped from V and 7 bases from J, the junction kept 5 bases outside the gene matches. From germline, CDR1 is LGHNA and CDR2 YNFKEQ. This CDR3 is built from 17 residues. CDR3 in DNA: TGTGCCAGCAGCCAAGACGGGACTAGCGGGAGCCGGAATGAGCAGTTCTTC. It encodes CASSQDGTSGSRNEQFF.

To note about this clone: Other DNA sequences in this specimen translate into the identical CDR3. CDR3 DNA sequence: TGTGCCAGCAGCTTACAGGGGGCGAACACTGAAGCTTTCTTT. Translated: CASSLQGANTEAFF. The gene calls are TRBV7-2 and TRBJ1-1; 8 bases line up with TRBD1. CDR1 and CDR2 (germline): SGHTA, FQGNSA. J was trimmed by 1 base and V by 2 bases; bases with no gene match: 0. This CDR3 is built from 14 residues. The full variable domain, with the rest looked up from reference TRBV7-2 and TRBJ1-1, is GAGVSQSPSNKVTEKGKDVELRCDPISGHTALYWYRQSLGQGLEFLIYFQGNSAPDKSGLPSDRFSAERTGGSVSTLTIQRTQQEDSAVYLCASSLQGANTEAFFGQGTRLTVV.

This clone occurred a few times. The chain recombines TRBV4-1 with TRBJ1-3, with 9 bases fitting TRBD1. Germline assignment: CDR1 MGHRA and CDR2 YSYEKL. V lost 4 bases, J lost 5 bases, and 6 bases stayed unmatched. The CDR3 extends over 15 amino acids. This CDR3 is CASSPPGQGRNTIYF. CDR3 nucleotide sequence: TGCGCCAGCAGCCCTCCGGGACAGGGTCGAAACACCATATATTTT.

This clone has a single count. This chain uses TRBV30 with TRBJ1-4; tentatively, D is TRBD1 (6 bases). Germline assignment: CDR1 GTSNPN and CDR2 SVGIG (reference sequence). V lost 0 bases, J lost 6 bases, and 20 bases lay in between. There are 17 residues in the CDR3. The CDR3 protein is CAWSVRRSGGMYEKLFF. Written as DNA, the CDR3 is TGTGCCTGGAGTGTACGGCGCAGCGGGGGCATGTATGAAAAACTGTTTTTT. Complete variable domain (other parts from reference TRBV30 and TRBJ1-4): SQTIHQWPATLVQPVGSPLSLECTVEGTSNPNLYWYRQAAGRGLQLLFYSVGIGQISSEVPQNLSASRPQDRQFILSSKKLLLSDSGFYLCAWSVRRSGGMYEKLFFGSGTQLSVL.

This chain connects TRBV4-2 to TRBJ2-5; no clear D. Trimming cost V 0 bases and J 4 bases, with 15 bases left between them. The CDR3 consists of 16 residues. CDR1 and CDR2 (germline): LGHNA, YNFKEQ. The CDR3 region is CASSQDRIGPGETQYF. In DNA, the CDR3 is TGTGCCAGCAGCCAAGATCGGATCGGTCCAGGAGAGACCCAGTACTTC.